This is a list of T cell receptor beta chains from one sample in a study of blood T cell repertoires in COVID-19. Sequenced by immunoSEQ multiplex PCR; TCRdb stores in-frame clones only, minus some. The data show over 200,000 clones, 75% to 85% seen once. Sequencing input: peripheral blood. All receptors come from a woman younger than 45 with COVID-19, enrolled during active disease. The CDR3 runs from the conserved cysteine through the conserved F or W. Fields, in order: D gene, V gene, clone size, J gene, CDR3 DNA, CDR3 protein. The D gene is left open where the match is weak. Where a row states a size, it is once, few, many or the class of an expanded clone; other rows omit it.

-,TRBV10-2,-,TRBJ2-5,TGCGCCAGCAGTGAGCCCGGATACGAAAACAGGGATCAAGAGACCCAGTACTTC,CASSEPGYENRDQETQYF
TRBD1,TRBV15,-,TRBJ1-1,TGTGCCACCAGCACAGGGGGACTGGACACTGAAGCTTTCTTT,CATSTGGLDTEAFF
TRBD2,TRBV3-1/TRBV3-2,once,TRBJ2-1,TGTGCCAGCAGCCAAGATTCCCGACTTTTTCTAGCGGAAACCTACAATGAGCAGTTCTTC,CASSQDSRLFLAETYNEQFF
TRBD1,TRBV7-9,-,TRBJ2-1,TGTGCCAGCAGCTTATCCGGGCAGGGGGCCTACAATGAGCAGTTCTTC,CASSLSGQGAYNEQFF
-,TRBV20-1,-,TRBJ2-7,TGCAGTGCTAGAGTAGACTACGAGCAGTACTTC,CSARVDYEQYF
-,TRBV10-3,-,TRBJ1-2,TGTGCCATCAGTGAAGGGCGGCAGGAGGATGGCTACACCTTC,CAISEGRQEDGYTF
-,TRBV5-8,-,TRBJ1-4,TGTGCCAGCAGCTCACCACCGAGACACGGTGAAAAACTGTTTTTT,CASSSPPRHGEKLFF
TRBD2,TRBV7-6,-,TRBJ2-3,TGTGCCAGCAGCTTACTCTTCCGGGGGGGCACAGATACGCAGTATTTT,CASSLLFRGGTDTQYF
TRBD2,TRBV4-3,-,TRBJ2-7,TGCGCCAGCAGCCAAACCGGGACTAGCGGTTACGAGCAGTACTTC,CASSQTGTSGYEQYF
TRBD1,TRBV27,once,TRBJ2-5,TGTGCCAGCAGCCTCCAGGACAGGGTAGGGCCCCAGTACTTC,CASSLQDRVGPQYF
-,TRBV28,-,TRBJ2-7,TGTGCCAGCAGTTTATACGGAGGTTGGACGGGCGGATACTACGAGCAGTACTTC,CASSLYGGWTGGYYEQYF
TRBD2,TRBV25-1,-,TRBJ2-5,TGTGCCAGCAGTCCGACTAGCGGGAGGCTAGAGACCCAGTACTTC,CASSPTSGRLETQYF